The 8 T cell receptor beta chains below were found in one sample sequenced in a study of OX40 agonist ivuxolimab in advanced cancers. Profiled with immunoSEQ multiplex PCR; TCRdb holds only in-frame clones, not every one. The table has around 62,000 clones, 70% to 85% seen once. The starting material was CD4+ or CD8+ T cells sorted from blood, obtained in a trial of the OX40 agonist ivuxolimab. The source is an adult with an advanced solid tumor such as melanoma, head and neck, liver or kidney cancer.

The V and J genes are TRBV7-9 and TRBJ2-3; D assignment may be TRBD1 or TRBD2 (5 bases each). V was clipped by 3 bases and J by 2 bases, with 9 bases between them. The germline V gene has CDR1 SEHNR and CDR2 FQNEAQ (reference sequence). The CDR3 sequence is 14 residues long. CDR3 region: CASSLAGTTDTQYF. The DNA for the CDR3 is TGTGCCAGCAGCTTGGCCGGGACCACAGATACGCAGTATTTT.

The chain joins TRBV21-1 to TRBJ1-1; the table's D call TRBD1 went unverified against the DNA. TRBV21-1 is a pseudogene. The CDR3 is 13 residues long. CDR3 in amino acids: CASPGQRGTEAFF. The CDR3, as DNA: TGTGCCAGCCCGGGACAACGGGGCACTGAAGCTTTCTTT.

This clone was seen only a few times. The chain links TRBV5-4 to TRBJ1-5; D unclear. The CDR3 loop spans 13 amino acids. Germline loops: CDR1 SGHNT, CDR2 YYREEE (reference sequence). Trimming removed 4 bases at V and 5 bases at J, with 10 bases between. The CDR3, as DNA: TGTGCCAGCAGCCGGGGTGGGGATCAGCCCCAGCATTTT. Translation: CASSRGGDQPQHF.

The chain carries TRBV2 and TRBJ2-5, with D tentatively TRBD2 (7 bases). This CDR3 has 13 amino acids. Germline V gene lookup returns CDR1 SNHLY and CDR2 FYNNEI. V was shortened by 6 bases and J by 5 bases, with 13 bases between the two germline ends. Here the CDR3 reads CASSGGLRETQYF. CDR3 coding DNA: TGTGCCAGCAGCGGGGGGCTAAGGGAGACCCAGTACTTC.

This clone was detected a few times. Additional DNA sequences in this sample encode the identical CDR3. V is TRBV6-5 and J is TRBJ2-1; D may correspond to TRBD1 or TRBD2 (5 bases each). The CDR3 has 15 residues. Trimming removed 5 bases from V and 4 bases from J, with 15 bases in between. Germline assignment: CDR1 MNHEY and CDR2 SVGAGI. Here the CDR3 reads CASSRGGLSYNEQFF. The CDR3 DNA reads TGTGCCAGCAGTCGGGGCGGACTTTCTTACAATGAGCAGTTCTTC.

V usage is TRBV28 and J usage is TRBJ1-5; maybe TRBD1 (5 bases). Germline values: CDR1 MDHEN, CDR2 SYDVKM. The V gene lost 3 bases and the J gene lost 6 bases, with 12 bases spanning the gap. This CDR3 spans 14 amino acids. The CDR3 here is CASSFGGRSQPQHF. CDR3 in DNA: TGTGCCAGCAGTTTCGGGGGGAGGAGTCAGCCCCAGCATTTT.

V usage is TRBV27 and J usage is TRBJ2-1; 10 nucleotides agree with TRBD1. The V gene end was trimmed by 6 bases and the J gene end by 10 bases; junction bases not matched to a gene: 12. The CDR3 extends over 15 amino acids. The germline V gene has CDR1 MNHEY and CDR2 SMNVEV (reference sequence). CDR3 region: CASSPVRQGAAEQFF. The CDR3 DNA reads TGTGCCAGCAGCCCGGTACGACAGGGGGCCGCGGAGCAGTTCTTC.

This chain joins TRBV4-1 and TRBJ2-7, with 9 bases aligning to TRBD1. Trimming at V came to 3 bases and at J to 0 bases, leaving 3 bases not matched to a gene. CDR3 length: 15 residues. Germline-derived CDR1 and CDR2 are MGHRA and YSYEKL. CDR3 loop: CASSHAGQGSYEQYF. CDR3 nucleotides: TGCGCCAGCAGCCACGCGGGACAGGGCTCCTACGAGCAGTACTTC.